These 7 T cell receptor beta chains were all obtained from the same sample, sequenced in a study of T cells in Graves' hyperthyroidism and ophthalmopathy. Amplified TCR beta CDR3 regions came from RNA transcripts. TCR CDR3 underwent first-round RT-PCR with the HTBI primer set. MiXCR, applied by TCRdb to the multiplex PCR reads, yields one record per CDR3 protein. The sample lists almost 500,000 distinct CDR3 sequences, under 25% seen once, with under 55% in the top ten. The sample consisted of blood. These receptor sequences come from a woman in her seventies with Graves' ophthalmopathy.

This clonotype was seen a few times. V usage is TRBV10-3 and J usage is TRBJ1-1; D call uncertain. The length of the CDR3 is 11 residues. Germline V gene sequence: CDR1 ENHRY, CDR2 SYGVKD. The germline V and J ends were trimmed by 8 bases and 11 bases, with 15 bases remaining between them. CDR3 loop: CAILKLGRAFF. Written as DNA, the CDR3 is TGTGCCATCCTAAAGCTTGGGAGGGCTTTCTTT.

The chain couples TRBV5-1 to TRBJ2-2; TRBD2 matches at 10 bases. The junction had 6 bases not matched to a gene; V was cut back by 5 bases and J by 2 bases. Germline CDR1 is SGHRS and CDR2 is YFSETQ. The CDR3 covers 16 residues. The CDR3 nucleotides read TGCGCCAGCAGGCTAGCGGGAGAAGGAAACACCGGGGAGCTGTTTTTT. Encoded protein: CASRLAGEGNTGELFF.

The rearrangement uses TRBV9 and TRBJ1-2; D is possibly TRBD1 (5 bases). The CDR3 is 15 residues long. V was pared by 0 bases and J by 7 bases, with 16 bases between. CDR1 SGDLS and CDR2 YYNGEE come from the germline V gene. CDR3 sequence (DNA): TGTGCCAGCAGCGTAGCTCTGCAGGGAAACCTTGGCTACACCTTC. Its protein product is CASSVALQGNLGYTF.

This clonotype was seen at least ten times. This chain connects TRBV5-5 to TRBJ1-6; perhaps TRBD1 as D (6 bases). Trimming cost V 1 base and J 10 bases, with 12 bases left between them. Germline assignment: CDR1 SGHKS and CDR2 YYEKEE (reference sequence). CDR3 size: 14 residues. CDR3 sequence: CASSLTGSVSPLHF. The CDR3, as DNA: TGTGCCAGCAGCTTGACAGGGTCAGTCTCACCCCTCCACTTT.

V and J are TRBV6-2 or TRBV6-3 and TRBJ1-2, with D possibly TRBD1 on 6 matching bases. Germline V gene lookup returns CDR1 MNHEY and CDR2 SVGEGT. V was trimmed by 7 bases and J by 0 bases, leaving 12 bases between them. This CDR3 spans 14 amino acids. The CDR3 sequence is CASIDRPANYGYTF. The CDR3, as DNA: TGTGCCAGCATCGACAGGCCGGCTAACTATGGCTACACCTTC.

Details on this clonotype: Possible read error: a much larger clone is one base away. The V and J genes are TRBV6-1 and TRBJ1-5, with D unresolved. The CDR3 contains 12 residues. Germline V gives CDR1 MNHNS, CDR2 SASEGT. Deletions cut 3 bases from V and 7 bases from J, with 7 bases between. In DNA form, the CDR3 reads TGTGCCAGCAGTGACGCTTGGCAGCCCCAGCATTTT. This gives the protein CASSDAWQPQHF.

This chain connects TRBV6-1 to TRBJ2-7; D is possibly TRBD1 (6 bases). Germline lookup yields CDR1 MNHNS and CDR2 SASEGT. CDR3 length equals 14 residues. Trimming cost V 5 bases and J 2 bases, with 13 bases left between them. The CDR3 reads CASSKEQGAYEQYF. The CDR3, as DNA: TGTGCCAGCAGTAAAGAACAGGGTGCCTACGAGCAGTACTTC.